This T cell receptor (beta chain) was observed in a study of blood T cell repertoires in COVID-19. Background on the study: Acute and convalescent COVID-19 specimens originated in the United States, Italy and Spain. PBMCs, B-cell-depleted T cells, or T cells provided the cDNA or gDNA that made up the material.

In this sample, this clone turned up a few times. In the authors' methods: Amplified reference gene primers provided the basis for estimating nucleated cell counts. TCRdb's table, derived via immunoSEQ multiplex PCR, lists solely in-frame clones and lacks some. That table gives V, J and clone size, and the DNA gave D and trimming. The table lists about 300,000 clones, more than 75% of them singletons. CDR1 MNHEY and CDR2 SVGAGI come from the germline V gene. V shed 2 bases and J shed 4 bases, with 11 bases lying between them. The CDR3 totals 14 residues. The source material was peripheral blood. The chain joins TRBV6-5 to TRBJ1-2; D perhaps matches TRBD1 (5 bases). The sequence was obtained from a woman between 50 and 59 years old with acute or convalescent COVID-19. The CDR3 loop reads CASSYRGRFYGYTF. CDR3 DNA sequence: TGTGCCAGCAGTTACCGGGGGAGGTTCTATGGCTACACCTTC.